One sample yielded the 18 T cell receptor beta chains listed below, sequenced in a study of T cell responses to AZD1222 COVID-19 vaccine. The method was immunoSEQ multiplex PCR; TCRdb's version includes in-frame clones alone and lacks a portion of them. The sample holds about 190,000 clones, around 87% seen once. Sequencing was performed on peripheral blood, taken on day 0 of MenACWY control vaccination. Receptor source: an adult in good health.

J is TRBJ2-1 and V is TRBV7-8; 8 bases map to TRBD1. Trimming cost V 3 bases and J 8 bases; bases outside gene matches: 6. CDR1 and CDR2 (germline): SGHVS, FQNEAQ. This CDR3 has 14 amino acids. The CDR3 protein is CASSFRGRADEQFF. DNA of the CDR3: TGTGCCAGCAGCTTCAGGGGGCGCGCCGATGAGCAGTTCTTC.

The V call is TRBV3-1 (or the pseudogene TRBV3-2), the J call TRBJ1-6; D possibly corresponds to TRBD1 (5 bases). V was cut by 0 bases and J by 7 bases, with 10 bases left in between. This CDR3 contains 15 residues. Germline lookup yields CDR1 LGHDT and CDR2 YNNKEL (reference sequence). CDR3 loop: CASSQDPGGNSPLHF. The CDR3 region has the DNA TGTGCCAGCAGCCAAGATCCCGGGGGGAATTCACCCCTCCACTTT.

The chain uses TRBV6-2 or TRBV6-3 and TRBJ1-6; maybe TRBD1 (6 bases). The V end lost 3 bases, the J end lost 5 bases, and 8 bases lay between the germline ends. From germline, CDR1 is MNHEY and CDR2 SVGEGT. The CDR3 covers 14 residues. The CDR3 protein is CASSYGDNNSPLHF. In DNA form, the CDR3 reads TGTGCCAGCAGTTATGGGGACAATAATTCACCCCTCCACTTT.

V usage is TRBV9 and J usage is TRBJ2-1; D call uncertain. Per the germline V gene, CDR1 is SGDLS and CDR2 is YYNGEE. The CDR3 runs 15 residues. V lost 0 bases, J lost 0 bases, and 7 bases lay in between. CDR3 protein: CASSVDMSSYNEQFF. The CDR3 region has the DNA TGTGCCAGCAGCGTAGATATGAGCTCCTACAATGAGCAGTTCTTC.

J is TRBJ2-1 and V is TRBV2, with a tentative D call TRBD2 (5 bases). Trimming removed 7 bases from V and 4 bases from J, with 11 bases in between. The germline gives CDR1 SNHLY, CDR2 FYNNEI. This CDR3 is 13 amino acids long. The CDR3 region has the DNA TGTGCCAGCAACAACGGGGTTTACAATGAGCAGTTCTTC. It is translated as CASNNGVYNEQFF. The whole variable domain, remainder taken from reference TRBV2 and TRBJ2-1, is EPEVTQTPSHQVTQMGQEVILRCVPISNHLYFYWYRQILGQKVEFLVSFYNNEISEKSEIFDDQFSVERPDGSNFTLKIRSTKLEDSAMYFCASNNGVYNEQFFGPGTRLTVL.

The gene calls are TRBV5-4 and TRBJ2-7, with a possible D match to TRBD2 (6 bases). Trimming removed 0 bases from V and 7 bases from J, with 11 bases in between. Germline V lookup: CDR1 SGHNT, CDR2 YYREEE (reference sequence). This CDR3 is 13 amino acids long. The CDR3 bases are TGTGCCAGCAGCTTGGGACTAGGAGAAGAGCAGTACTTC. This codes for CASSLGLGEEQYF.

The chain recombines TRBV27 with TRBJ2-1; D is unclear. Trimming took off 0 bases at V and 12 bases at J, with 12 bases between the two ends. CDR1 MNHEY and CDR2 SMNVEV come from the germline V gene (reference sequence). The CDR3 contains 13 residues. Written as DNA, the CDR3 is TGTGCCAGCAGTTTATCGGGCTCTCGTCCGCAGTTCTTC. This translates into CASSLSGSRPQFF.

The chain has TRBV7-2 and TRBJ2-7, with TRBD2 matching over 8 bases. The junction had 11 bases not matched to a gene; V was cut back by 4 bases and J by 3 bases. The CDR3 loop spans 16 amino acids. Germline CDR1 SGHTA, CDR2 FQGNSA. The CDR3 DNA reads as TGTGCCAGCAGCTCAGATCGGTCGGGGGGGGACTACGAGCAGTACTTC. Protein sequence: CASSSDRSGGDYEQYF.

This chain links TRBV24-1 with TRBJ1-5, with 8 bases matching TRBD1. Trimming removed 9 bases from V and 0 bases from J; junction bases left unmatched: 6. Germline CDR1 reads KGHDR; CDR2 reads SFDVKD. This CDR3 region has 15 residues. The CDR3: CATSTGEYSNQPQHF. The CDR3 DNA reads as TGTGCCACCTCGACAGGGGAGTATAGCAATCAGCCCCAGCATTTT.

CDR3 amino acids: CARWDRANSGVEAFF. CDR3 DNA sequence: TGTGCCCGCTGGGACAGGGCTAATTCAGGAGTTGAAGCTTTCTTT. V is TRBV2 and J is TRBJ1-1, with TRBD1 identical over 9 bases. This CDR3 contains 15 residues. With V trimmed by 11 bases and J by 7 bases, 17 bases remained unmatched. CDR1 and CDR2 (germline): SNHLY, FYNNEI.

CDR3 loop: CASWDYPNTGELFF. For the CDR3, the DNA is TGTGCCAGTTGGGACTACCCAAACACCGGGGAGCTGTTTTTT. V and J are TRBV19 and TRBJ2-2, with 7 bases lining up with TRBD2. The CDR3 extends over 14 amino acids. The V segment lost 8 bases and the J segment 2 bases; nucleotides outside the gene matches: 5. Per germline, CDR1 LNHDA and CDR2 SQIVND (reference sequence). Based on the CDR3 plus reference TRBV19 and TRBJ2-2, the full variable domain is DGGITQSPKYLFRKEGQNVTLSCEQNLNHDAMYWYRQDPGQGLRLIYYSQIVNDFQKGDIAEGYSVSREKKESFPLTVTSAQKNPTAFYLCASWDYPNTGELFFGEGSRLTVL.

The V and J genes are TRBV9 and TRBJ1-5; D may be TRBD1 (5 bases). This CDR3 contains 15 residues. The V gene's germline CDR1 is SGDLS and CDR2 YYNGEE. The ends were cut back, 4 bases at V and 5 bases at J, with 16 bases in the middle. CDR3 sequence (DNA): TGTGCCAGCAGCCCAGGTCCACGGGGCGATCAGCCCCAGCATTTT. Residues: CASSPGPRGDQPQHF.

V gene TRBV6-2 or TRBV6-3 combines with J gene TRBJ1-1; D remains unclear. This CDR3 region has 15 residues. The V and J ends lost 4 bases and 5 bases respectively, with 17 bases between them. Germline-derived CDR1 and CDR2 are MNHEY and SVGEGT. The CDR3 is CASSWSMREGTEAFF. CDR3 nucleotide sequence: TGTGCCAGCAGTTGGAGTATGAGGGAAGGAACTGAAGCTTTCTTT.

V is TRBV28 and J is TRBJ1-6; D might be TRBD1 (6 bases). The length of the CDR3 is 13 residues. V was pared by 6 bases and J by 8 bases, with 11 bases between. Germline V gives CDR1 MDHEN, CDR2 SYDVKM. This CDR3 is CASSYRTDSPLHF. The CDR3 DNA reads TGTGCCAGCAGCTATAGGACAGATTCACCCCTCCACTTT. Variable domain in full (rest from reference TRBV28 and TRBJ1-6): DVKVTQSSRYLVKRTGEKVFLECVQDMDHENMFWYRQDPGLGLRLIYFSYDVKMKEKGDIPEGYSVSREKKERFSLILESASTNQTSMYLCASSYRTDSPLHFGNGTRLTVT.

V is TRBV5-4 and J is TRBJ1-1; 8 bases agree with TRBD1. The germline gives CDR1 SGHNT, CDR2 YYREEE (reference sequence). V was pared by 3 bases and J by 5 bases, with 9 bases of the junction left unmatched. The length of the CDR3 is 15 residues. CDR3 in DNA: TGTGCCAGCAGCTCAGGACAGGGAAAATGGACTGAAGCTTTCTTT. Protein: CASSSGQGKWTEAFF.

The chain joins TRBV6-6 to TRBJ2-3; perhaps TRBD1 as D (5 bases). The CDR3 has 15 amino acids. Trimming removed 0 bases at V and 2 bases at J, with 9 bases between. Germline V gene data show CDR1 as MNHNY and CDR2 as SVGAGI (reference sequence). The CDR3 region has the DNA TGTGCCAGCAGTTACTCGGGGCTACCCACAGATACGCAGTATTTT. Translated: CASSYSGLPTDTQYF.

This clone was observed a single time. V is TRBV19 and J is TRBJ2-3; D uncertain. Germline lookup yields CDR1 LNHDA and CDR2 SQIVND (reference sequence). Trimming removed 10 bases at V and 1 base at J, with 12 bases between. This CDR3 spans 13 amino acids. The CDR3 region is CATEQMGTDTQYF. CDR3 nucleotide sequence: TGTGCCACCGAACAGATGGGCACAGATACGCAGTATTTT.

The sample holds a few counts of this clone. The genes are TRBV7-3 and TRBJ2-7; 11 nucleotides agree with TRBD1. This CDR3 region has 15 residues. The V gene's germline CDR1 is SGHTA and CDR2 FQGTGA. Trimming took 2 bases from V and 5 from J; bases not matched to a gene: 5. CDR3 in DNA: TGTGCCAGCAGCTTAGACGGACAGGGGGCCGACGAGCAGTACTTC. Its translation: CASSLDGQGADEQYF.